The next 10 T cell receptor beta chains were all read from a single sample in a study of cytomegalovirus exposure and HLA in healthy donors. Both 60 Vbeta primers and 13 Jbeta primers went into the PCR. TCRdb's copy holds only in-frame clones and misses some; the assay was immunoSEQ multiplex PCR. This sample has around 150,000 clones; around 68% occur once, and the top ten carry 1.3% to 1.5%. The sample taken for sequencing was PBMCs. These receptors were obtained from a man over 45 in good health and CMV-seronegative.

The J gene is TRBJ2-1, the V gene TRBV5-8; D may be TRBD1 (5 bases). Looked up from germline, CDR1 is SGHTS and CDR2 is YDEGEE. The V end was cut by 1 base, the J end by 6 bases, with 8 bases between. The CDR3 is 13 amino acids. CDR3 residues: CASSLRGLNEQFF. In DNA, the CDR3 is TGTGCCAGCAGCTTGAGGGGTCTCAATGAGCAGTTCTTC.

The rearrangement links TRBV7-9 to TRBJ2-3; D unclear. V was cut by 5 bases and J by 0 bases, with 12 bases left in between. CDR3 length: 15 residues. Per the germline V gene, CDR1 is SEHNR and CDR2 is FQNEAQ (reference sequence). The CDR3 is CASSPTYTSTDTQYF. Here the CDR3 DNA reads TGTGCCAGCAGCCCGACATATACTAGCACAGATACGCAGTATTTT.

V usage is TRBV7-6 and J usage is TRBJ1-6; D call uncertain. Trimming removed 1 base from V and 7 bases from J, with 8 bases in between. Germline V gives CDR1 SGHVS, CDR2 FNYEAQ. This CDR3 spans 14 amino acids. CDR3 nucleotides: TGTGCCAGCAGCTTAGGGCCGGGAAATTCACCCCTCCACTTT. The encoded protein is CASSLGPGNSPLHF. Complete variable domain (other parts from reference TRBV7-6 and TRBJ1-6): GAGVSQSPRYKVTKRGQDVALRCDPISGHVSLYWYRQALGQGPEFLTYFNYEAQQDKSGLPNDRFSAERPEGSISTLTIQRTEQRDSAMYRCASSLGPGNSPLHFGNGTRLTVT.

There are a few counts of this clone. The chain joins TRBV11-2 to TRBJ2-5, with D possibly TRBD1 on 5 matching bases. The V end lost 1 base, the J end lost 5 bases, and 14 bases lay between the germline ends. The CDR3 spans 15 residues. Germline V CDR1 and CDR2: SGHAT, FQNNGV. The CDR3 region has the DNA TGTGCCAGCAGCTTAGTTCCAGGGCGGACCGAGACCCAGTACTTC. Protein: CASSLVPGRTETQYF.

The rearrangement uses TRBV11-2 and TRBJ2-7, with D uncertain. The CDR3 consists of 14 residues. Germline-derived CDR1 and CDR2 are SGHAT and FQNNGV. V lost 8 bases and J lost 0, with 14 bases in between. CDR3 DNA: TGTGCCAGCCAGCGTCTCAAAACCTCCTACGAGCAGTACTTC. It yields the protein CASQRLKTSYEQYF.

This rearrangement joins TRBV4-3 to TRBJ2-6; 11 nucleotides align to TRBD1. V lost 3 bases to trimming and J lost 1 base; unmatched junction nucleotides: 2. The CDR3 has 17 amino acids. Germline V gene lookup returns CDR1 LGHNA and CDR2 YSLEER. The CDR3 DNA follows: TGCGCCAGCAGCCAGGGGACAGGGGGGTCTGGGGCCAACGTCCTGACTTTC. The encoded protein is CASSQGTGGSGANVLTF.

The rearrangement uses TRBV9 and TRBJ2-7; D perhaps matches TRBD1 (6 bases). V lost 2 bases, J lost 1 base, and 10 bases lay in between. Per germline, CDR1 SGDLS and CDR2 YYNGEE. The CDR3 length is 14 residues. The CDR3 reads CASSVRDTSYEQYF. As DNA, the CDR3 is TGTGCCAGCAGCGTCCGGGACACGTCCTACGAGCAGTACTTC.

The rearrangement links TRBV6-5 to TRBJ1-1, with D tentatively TRBD1 (6 bases). CDR1 is MNHEY, CDR2 SVGAGI, per germline. This CDR3 has 15 residues. V dropped 7 bases and J dropped 0 bases, with 15 bases sitting between them. This CDR3 reads CASILRGPLNTEAFF. CDR3 sequence (DNA): TGTGCCAGCATCCTCAGGGGACCCTTGAACACTGAAGCTTTCTTT.

This clone came up a few times. This chain uses TRBV7-2 with TRBJ1-3; 8 nucleotides agree with TRBD1. Germline trimming cut 2 bases from V and 0 bases from J; bases unmatched to any gene: 9. From germline, CDR1 is SGHTA and CDR2 FQGNSA. The CDR3 has 18 amino acids. The CDR3 DNA sequence: TGTGCCAGCAGCTTATATCCCCCTCAGGGGGCCTCTGGAAACACCATATATTTT. Its protein is CASSLYPPQGASGNTIYF.

The J gene is TRBJ1-2, the V gene TRBV6-6; D is uncertain. The CDR3 has 14 amino acids. Trimming left V 2 bases short and J 5 bases short, with 12 bases between. The V gene's germline CDR1 is MNHNY and CDR2 SVGAGI (reference sequence). CDR3 sequence reads: CASSYPGSDYGYTF. For the CDR3, the DNA is TGTGCCAGCAGTTACCCGGGAAGCGATTATGGCTACACCTTC.